The TCR beta chain under discussion was sequenced for a study of cytomegalovirus exposure and HLA in healthy donors. The germline V and J ends were trimmed by 4 bases and 0 bases, with 23 bases remaining between them. Germline V gives CDR1 SGHRS, CDR2 YFSETQ. The CDR3 is 20 residues long. PCR employed 60 Vbeta and 13 Jbeta primers. Only in-frame clones appear in the TCRdb table, and some are missing; sequencing was by immunoSEQ multiplex PCR. The table includes about 270,000 clones, under 80% detected once. This chain connects TRBV5-1 to TRBJ2-6; maybe TRBD2 (5 bases). The sequence came from a female donor in good health and CMV-seronegative. Sequencing input: PBMCs. The CDR3 coding sequence is TGCGCCAGCAGCGATTTGGAGGTCCGGCTACATACCTCTGGGGCCAACGTCCTGACTTTC. Amino acid sequence: CASSDLEVRLHTSGANVLTF. Complete variable domain (other parts from reference TRBV5-1 and TRBJ2-6): KAGVTQTPRYLIKTRGQQVTLSCSPISGHRSVSWYQQTPGQGLQFLFEYFSETQRNKGNFPGRFSGRQFSNSRSEMNVSTLELGDSALYLCASSDLEVRLHTSGANVLTFGAGSRLTVL.